The entry below describes one T cell receptor beta chain. These data belong to a study of blood T cell repertoires in COVID-19. Some clones are missing from TCRdb's copy, which holds only in-frame ones; the method was immunoSEQ multiplex PCR. The table has 70,000 to 95,000 clones, 75% to 85% seen once. The clonotype comes from a woman aged 40-49 years with active or convalescent COVID-19. Sequencing used peripheral blood.

The CDR3 DNA reads as TGTGCCATCAGAACCGGGGGGGGCACTGAAGCTTTCTTT. Encoded protein: CAIRTGGGTEAFF. The rearrangement links TRBV10-3 to TRBJ1-1, with a tentative D call TRBD1 (5 bases). V was cut by 6 bases and J by 4 bases, with 12 bases left in between. The CDR3 loop spans 13 amino acids. Germline V CDR1 and CDR2: ENHRY, SYGVKD.